Each of the 22 T cell receptor beta chains below was sequenced from the same sample in a study of cytomegalovirus exposure and HLA in healthy donors. The primer mix had 60 Vbeta and 13 Jbeta primers. Produced via immunoSEQ multiplex PCR; TCRdb's table is partial and in-frame only. The table has around 300,000 clones, about 90% seen once. Source material: PBMCs. The receptors originated from a woman aged 18 to 35 in good health and CMV-seronegative.

V is TRBV2 and J is TRBJ1-5; D is unclear. Trimming pared 6 bases from V and 3 bases from J, leaving 6 bases between. CDR3 length: 12 amino acids. Germline V gene sequence: CDR1 SNHLY, CDR2 FYNNEI. The CDR3 protein is CASSRSNQPQHF. CDR3 coding DNA: TGTGCCAGCAGCAGGTCCAATCAGCCCCAGCATTTT.

The rearrangement joins TRBV5-6 to TRBJ1-2; maybe TRBD1 (6 bases). CDR1 is SGHDT, CDR2 YYEEEE, per germline. The CDR3 runs 14 residues. The ends were cut back, 2 bases at V and 0 bases at J, with 8 bases in the middle. The chain's CDR3 is CASSFGTSNYGYTF. The CDR3 region has the DNA TGTGCCAGCAGCTTTGGGACATCTAACTATGGCTACACCTTC.

CDR3 DNA: TGCGCCAGCAGCACGGTTCCCTACGAGCAGTACTTC. Encoded protein: CASSTVPYEQYF. The chain employs TRBV4-1 and TRBJ2-7; D is unresolved. The ends were cut back, 5 bases at V and 2 bases at J, with 7 bases in the middle. CDR1 is MGHRA and CDR2 is YSYEKL in the germline V gene. CDR3 length: 12 amino acids.

V gene TRBV6-1 combines with J gene TRBJ1-1, with D perhaps TRBD1 (5 bases). CDR1 and CDR2 from the germline V gene are MNHNS and SASEGT. The V end was cut by 9 bases, the J end by 3 bases, with 20 bases between. The CDR3 spans 15 residues. Here the CDR3 reads CASVLYGGTDTEAFF. As DNA, the CDR3 is TGTGCCAGTGTTTTGTACGGGGGGACGGACACTGAAGCTTTCTTT.

The chain combines TRBV6-1 with TRBJ1-1; no reliable D call. Trimming took 4 bases from V and 1 from J, leaving 7 bases between them. Per the germline V gene, CDR1 is MNHNS and CDR2 is SASEGT. The CDR3 has 13 amino acids. The CDR3 DNA sequence: TGTGCCAGCAGTGTGGGAGGGAACACTGAAGCTTTCTTT. This translates into CASSVGGNTEAFF.

This sequence joins TRBV4-1 and TRBJ2-5; 8 bases fit TRBD2. Germline assignment: CDR1 MGHRA and CDR2 YSYEKL. The CDR3 has 15 amino acids. Trimming cost V 1 base and J 4 bases; bases outside gene matches: 5. The CDR3 sequence is CASSQAYGGGETQYF. In DNA, the CDR3 is TGCGCCAGCAGCCAAGCTTACGGGGGGGGAGAGACCCAGTACTTC.

CDR3 protein: CASRYRGNGEQFF. CDR3 coding DNA: TGTGCCAGCAGGTACAGGGGTAATGGGGAGCAGTTCTTC. The V and J genes are TRBV6-6 and TRBJ2-1; 7 bases agree with TRBD1. CDR1 is MNHNY and CDR2 is SVGAGI in the germline V gene (reference sequence). Unmatched junction bases numbered 9, after V lost 6 bases and J lost 10 bases. The CDR3 spans 13 residues.

The rearrangement uses TRBV6-1 and TRBJ2-5, with D unclear. Germline assignment: CDR1 MNHNS and CDR2 SASEGT. V shed 1 base and J shed 2 bases, with 11 bases lying between them. The CDR3 covers 15 residues. The CDR3 DNA sequence: TGTGCCAGCAGTGAAGATAGCCGAATACAAGAGACCCAGTACTTC. Encoded protein: CASSEDSRIQETQYF.

The gene calls are TRBV9 and TRBJ2-3; 14 positions agree with TRBD2. The V gene's germline CDR1 is SGDLS and CDR2 YYNGEE. The CDR3 consists of 16 residues. J was trimmed by 4 bases and V by 3 bases; bases with no gene match: 4. CDR3 sequence (DNA): TGTGCCAGCAGCGCACCGACTAGCGGGGGGGCAGATACGCAGTATTTT. This encodes CASSAPTSGGADTQYF.

The chain recombines TRBV5-1 with TRBJ2-3; a weak D match, TRBD1 (5 bases). V lost 1 base and J 3 bases, leaving 9 bases between the germline ends. The CDR3 length is 14 residues. Germline assignment: CDR1 SGHRS and CDR2 YFSETQ. Here the CDR3 DNA reads TGCGCCAGCAGCTTGATCCCAGGGACAGATACGCAGTATTTT. Translated, it gives CASSLIPGTDTQYF.

This sequence joins TRBV6-5 and TRBJ2-6, with TRBD2 matching 7 bases. Trimming took 2 bases from V and 17 from J; bases not matched to a gene: 9. The CDR3 consists of 13 residues. Germline loops: CDR1 MNHEY, CDR2 SVGAGI. The CDR3 region has the DNA TGTGCCAGCAGTTACGGGGGAGGGTCGGCCTTGACTTTC. Its protein is CASSYGGGSALTF.

This chain connects TRBV7-9 to TRBJ1-4; no firm D call. The CDR3 is 14 amino acids. V lost 3 bases and J 8 bases, leaving 13 bases between the germline ends. The germline V gene encodes CDR1 SEHNR and CDR2 FQNEAQ (reference sequence). The CDR3 loop is CASSFLEGAEKLFF. The CDR3 nucleotides are TGTGCCAGCAGCTTCTTAGAGGGAGCGGAAAAACTGTTTTTT.

V and J are TRBV2 and TRBJ1-2; TRBD1 matches 7 bases. The J segment lost 2 bases and the V segment lost 7 bases, leaving 7 bases of the junction unmatched. CDR3 length equals 14 residues. Per the germline V gene, CDR1 is SNHLY and CDR2 is FYNNEI. In nucleotides, the CDR3 is TGTGCCAGCAATCGGGACAGCATCAACTATGGCTACACCTTC. This gives the protein CASNRDSINYGYTF.

This clone was detected ten times or more. The rearrangement links TRBV7-8 to TRBJ1-1, with 7 bases matching TRBD1. V lost 5 bases and J lost 6; bases outside the gene matches: 12. CDR3 length: 15 amino acids. Per the germline V gene, CDR1 is SGHVS and CDR2 is FQNEAQ. CDR3 bases: TGTGCCAGCAGCGCATCGACAGGGAATATCGCTGAAGCTTTCTTT. Amino acid sequence: CASSASTGNIAEAFF.

As for this clone: Different DNA sequences within this sample yield the same CDR3. The V and J genes are TRBV9 and TRBJ2-5; TRBD2 aligns across 11 bases. CDR1 is SGDLS, CDR2 YYNGEE, per germline. Trimming removed 2 bases from V and 5 bases from J; junction bases left unmatched: 5. This CDR3 region has 15 residues. CDR3 bases: TGTGCCAGCAGCGTTAGCGGGGGGGCCCAGGAGACCCAGTACTTC. Protein sequence: CASSVSGGAQETQYF.

The rearrangement joins TRBV12-1 to TRBJ1-5; the table's D call TRBD1 went unverified against the DNA. TRBV12-1 is deemed a pseudogene. The CDR3 covers 15 residues. This CDR3 reads CASSQTERGNQPQHF. Here the CDR3 DNA reads TGTGCCAGCAGCCAAACAGAAAGAGGCAATCAGCCCCAGCATTTT.

On this clone: At one end, the junction sequence differs from germline, possibly due to a read error. The chain employs TRBV7-9 and TRBJ2-3; the D is unclear. The CDR3 covers 11 residues. Per germline, CDR1 SEHNR and CDR2 FQNEAQ (reference sequence). CDR3 loop: CSSSSTDTQYF. The CDR3 DNA is TGTTCCAGCAGCTCTACAGATACGCAGTATTTT.

The chain employs TRBV7-8 and TRBJ2-6; 7 nucleotides align to TRBD1. The V gene end was trimmed by 4 bases and the J gene end by 0 bases; junction bases not matched to a gene: 9. CDR3 size: 18 residues. Germline V gene data show CDR1 as SGHVS and CDR2 as FQNEAQ. The DNA of the CDR3 is TGTGCCAGCAGCTCGCAGCACAGGGGCTTCTCTGGGGCCAACGTCCTGACTTTC. It specifies CASSSQHRGFSGANVLTF. The variable domain in full, with the rest retrieved from reference TRBV7-8 and TRBJ2-6, is GAGVSQSPRYKVAKRGQDVALRCDPISGHVSLFWYQQALGQGPEFLTYFQNEAQLDKSGLPSDRFFAERPEGSVSTLKIQRTQQEDSAVYLCASSSQHRGFSGANVLTFGAGSRLTVL.

The CDR3 loop reads CASSPSGQGAEQYF. The CDR3 coding sequence is TGTGCCAGCAGCCCCTCGGGACAGGGGGCCGAGCAGTACTTC. The chain carries TRBV9 and TRBJ2-5, with TRBD1 matching 12 bases. The end of the DNA aligns better with TRBJ2-7, so the J call may be wrong. CDR1 is SGDLS and CDR2 is YYNGEE in the germline V gene. The CDR3 loop spans 14 amino acids.

This sequence joins TRBV6-6 and TRBJ1-3; D gene uncertain. The CDR3 is 13 residues long. Trimming left V 7 bases short and J 9 bases short, with 16 bases between. Germline CDR1 is MNHNY and CDR2 is SVGAGI (reference sequence). The CDR3 here is CASTTKGGGTIYF. The CDR3 nucleotides read TGTGCCAGCACCACTAAAGGAGGAGGCACCATATATTTT.

The J gene is TRBJ2-1, the V gene TRBV7-4, with D maybe TRBD1 (6 bases). There are 14 residues in the CDR3. CDR1 and CDR2 from the germline V gene are SGHVT and SQSDAQ. The V gene lost 5 bases and the J gene lost 5 bases, with 13 bases spanning the gap. The CDR3 DNA is TGTGCCAGCAGCACGAACAGGGCCAACAATGAGCAGTTCTTC. Translating gives CASSTNRANNEQFF. Filled out from reference TRBV7-4 and TRBJ2-1, the complete variable domain reads GAGVSQSPRYKVAKRGRDVALRCDSISGHVTLYWYRQTLGQGSEVLTYSQSDAQRDKSGRPSGRFSAERPERSVSTLKIQRTEQGDSAVYLCASSTNRANNEQFFGPGTRLTVL.

The chain is built from TRBV7-2 and TRBJ2-1, with 11 bases that match TRBD2. The germline V gene has CDR1 SGHTA and CDR2 FQGNSA. J was trimmed by 8 bases and V by 11 bases; bases with no gene match: 11. This CDR3 comprises 14 residues. CDR3 loop: CAARSGGGGYEQFF. The CDR3 DNA sequence: TGTGCCGCGCGTAGCGGGGGGGGCGGCTATGAGCAGTTCTTC.